The clone carrying this T cell receptor (beta chain) was counted at least ten times. The antigen is unknown. The sample is drawn from a study of T-cell memory formation after mild COVID-19. Study-level background: TCR clusters were mostly confined to one donor each. Points from the study as a whole: Those CD4+ clones that contracted were mainly in CM and EM (CD8+ ones in EMRA). The finding that pre-infection memory included some responding clones suggested that cross-reactive memory joined.

Each CDR3 protein gets one entry after TCRdb re-called the 5' RACE reads with MiXCR. Of fewer than 700,000 distinct CDR3 sequences listed, roughly 21% are singletons. What was sequenced was PBMCs or a T cell subset sorted from them (not recorded which). This clonotype originated in an adult woman who had mild COVID-19 (a few samples of this study predate the infection). Cell type and time point are not known.

CDR3 region: CASSQVRGGSDTQYF. CDR3 nucleotides: TGCGCCAGCAGCCAAGTCCGGGGGGGTTCCGATACGCAGTATTTT. The J gene is TRBJ2-3, the V gene TRBV4-3; 8 nucleotides match TRBD2. Trimming took 1 base from V and 6 from J; bases not matched to a gene: 6. The CDR3 is made up of 15 amino acids. CDR1 LGHNA and CDR2 YSLEER come from the germline V gene.